These 32 T cell receptor beta chains were all obtained from the same sample, sequenced in a study of cytomegalovirus exposure and HLA in healthy donors. Primers: 60 Vbeta forward and 13 Jbeta reverse. The assay was immunoSEQ multiplex PCR, and TCRdb's table has in-frame clones only and misses some. The profile shows 150,000 to 200,000 clones, around 81% of them singletons. Sequencing used PBMCs. The receptors come from a young man in good health and CMV-seronegative.

This clone was found once. V is TRBV18 and J is TRBJ1-6, with TRBD1 matching over 10 bases. The trim removed 5 bases at V and 6 bases at J, leaving 4 bases unmatched. The CDR3 contains 15 residues. The V gene's germline CDR1 is KGHSH and CDR2 LQKENI. CDR3 sequence (DNA): TGTGCCAGCTCAACCGGGACAGGGGTTAATTCACCCCTCCACTTT. Protein: CASSTGTGVNSPLHF.

This rearrangement joins TRBV6-5 to TRBJ1-3; possible D gene TRBD1, 5 bases. This CDR3 spans 15 amino acids. V lost 6 bases and J lost 0, with 12 bases in between. Looked up from germline, CDR1 is MNHEY and CDR2 is SVGAGI. CDR3 sequence (DNA): TGTGCCAGCAGCCTCGGGGGTAGCTCTGGAAACACCATATATTTT. Translation gives CASSLGGSSGNTIYF.

In this sample, this clone turned up once. The gene calls are TRBV5-6 and TRBJ2-1; D might be TRBD2 (6 bases). With 0 bases removed from V and 9 bases from J, the gap between germline ends came to 10 bases. This CDR3 has 13 amino acids. Germline V gene lookup returns CDR1 SGHDT and CDR2 YYEEEE. The CDR3 region is CASSLAGASEQFF. The CDR3 region has the DNA TGTGCCAGCAGCTTGGCGGGAGCTTCTGAGCAGTTCTTC.

The V gene is TRBV25-1, the J gene TRBJ2-1, with TRBD1 as a possible D gene (6 bases). Trimming took 4 bases from V and 0 from J, leaving 16 bases between them. This CDR3 spans 17 amino acids. The V gene's germline CDR1 is MGHDK and CDR2 SYGVNS. CDR3 sequence reads: CASSATGQGSSYNEQFF. DNA for the CDR3: TGTGCCAGCAGTGCCACGGGGCAGGGGAGCTCCTACAATGAGCAGTTCTTC.

This clone was picked up a small number of times. V and J are TRBV11-2 and TRBJ2-3; 7 nucleotides align to TRBD1. V shed 4 bases and J 9 bases; nucleotides not matched to a gene: 13. Germline V gene data show CDR1 as SGHAT and CDR2 as FQNNGV. The CDR3 is 15 amino acids. The CDR3 region has the DNA TGTGCCAGCAGCTATGGGGGCAGGGGGTCGGAGACGCAGTATTTT. This gives the protein CASSYGGRGSETQYF. The full variable domain, in which reference TRBV11-2 and TRBJ2-3 provide the parts outside the CDR3, is EAGVAQSPRYKIIEKRQSVAFWCNPISGHATLYWYQQILGQGPKLLIQFQNNGVVDDSQLPKDRFSAERLKGVDSTLKIQPAKLEDSAVYLCASSYGGRGSETQYFGPGTRLTVL.

For the CDR3, the DNA is TGTGCCAGCAGTTTAGGACAGGGTGATTTCCACGAGCAGTACTTC. Protein: CASSLGQGDFHEQYF. The V and J genes are TRBV2 and TRBJ2-7; 8 nucleotides line up with TRBD1. Germline CDR1 is SNHLY and CDR2 is FYNNEI. Germline trimming cut 5 bases from V and 5 bases from J; bases unmatched to any gene: 11. CDR3 length: 15 residues.

This chain joins TRBV7-3 and TRBJ2-1, with 8 bases fitting TRBD2. The germline V gene encodes CDR1 SGHTA and CDR2 FQGTGA. The CDR3 runs to 14 residues. V lost 0 bases, J lost 9 bases, and 4 bases stayed unmatched. The CDR3 DNA reads as TGTGCCAGCAGCTTAACGGGACTAGGGCCTGAGCAGTTCTTC. Translation gives CASSLTGLGPEQFF.

This clone is a singleton in its sample. The V gene is TRBV18, the J gene TRBJ1-2; 8 bases are shared with TRBD1. J lost 4 bases, V lost 2 bases, and 6 bases had no gene match. Germline V CDR1 and CDR2: KGHSH, LQKENI. The CDR3 runs 15 residues. This chain's CDR3 is CASSPSGGELYGYTF. The CDR3 coding sequence is TGTGCCAGCTCACCATCAGGGGGCGAGCTCTATGGCTACACCTTC.

Notes on this clone: At one end the junction does not follow the germline gene, possibly because of a read error. The J gene is TRBJ2-2, the V gene TRBV7-9; no reliable D call. The CDR3 totals 12 residues. Per germline, CDR1 SEHNR and CDR2 FQNEAQ (reference sequence). For the CDR3, the DNA is TGTTCCAGCAGCTTGGCGGTCGGGGAGCTGTTTTTT. Its protein is CSSSLAVGELFF.

V and J are TRBV19 and TRBJ2-1, with D possibly TRBD1 on 5 matching bases. Germline V gene sequence: CDR1 LNHDA, CDR2 SQIVND (reference sequence). V lost 1 base and J 9 bases, leaving 16 bases between the germline ends. The CDR3 length is 15 residues. CDR3 in DNA: TGTGCCAGTAGTATAGCCCCCGTAGGGGTTAGTGAGCAGTTCTTC. This codes for CASSIAPVGVSEQFF.

This clone showed up just a few times. J is TRBJ2-5 and V is TRBV7-2; 11 nucleotides agree with TRBD2. V lost 5 bases and J lost 5; bases outside the gene matches: 7. The CDR3 sequence is 15 residues long. The V gene's germline CDR1 is SGHTA and CDR2 FQGNSA. CDR3 DNA: TGTGCCAGCAGCGCCCGACTAGCGGGATCTGAGACCCAGTACTTC. Translating gives CASSARLAGSETQYF.

This clone has just a few counts. The rearrangement links TRBV4-1 to TRBJ1-5; tentative D call: TRBD1 (5 bases). Germline V gene sequence: CDR1 MGHRA, CDR2 YSYEKL. The CDR3 is 18 amino acids. Trimming left V 1 base short and J 0 bases short, with 16 bases between. CDR3 nucleotides: TGCGCCAGCAGCCAAGTCAGGGTCCGGGCCTATAGCAATCAGCCCCAGCATTTT. It specifies CASSQVRVRAYSNQPQHF.

The chain carries TRBV6-5 and TRBJ1-3; D not certain. The ends were cut back, 2 bases at V and 4 bases at J, with 15 bases in the middle. The CDR3 is made up of 16 amino acids. CDR1 and CDR2 from the germline V gene are MNHEY and SVGAGI. The CDR3 nucleotides read TGTGCCAGCAGTTACGATAGACCCCGACAAGGAAACACCATATATTTT. Residues: CASSYDRPRQGNTIYF.

This clone was recorded once. The V call is TRBV10-3, the J call TRBJ2-1, with 9 bases fitting TRBD2. The CDR3 runs 15 residues. From germline, CDR1 is ENHRY and CDR2 SYGVKD. Trimming at V came to 10 bases and at J to 4 bases, leaving 11 bases not matched to a gene. The CDR3 spells CATQVSGRRYNEQFF. The CDR3 DNA follows: TGTGCCACCCAGGTTAGCGGGAGAAGGTACAATGAGCAGTTCTTC.

A single count supports this clone. V gene TRBV9 combines with J gene TRBJ2-7; a weak D match, TRBD1 (6 bases). Germline V lookup: CDR1 SGDLS, CDR2 YYNGEE. Trimming shortened V by 4 bases and J by 0 bases, and 14 bases separated the two germline ends. The CDR3 covers 15 residues. This CDR3 reads CASSYRDTSSYEQYF. CDR3 DNA: TGTGCCAGCAGCTATCGGGACACTTCCTCCTACGAGCAGTACTTC.

As regards this clone: Relative to the germline gene, one junction end is altered; a read error may explain this. The rearrangement uses TRBV7-9 and TRBJ1-5; maybe TRBD1 (5 bases). The CDR3 length is 16 residues. Germline lookup yields CDR1 SEHNR and CDR2 FQNEAQ (reference sequence). For the CDR3, the DNA is TGTTCCAGCAGCTTAGCGTTAGGACAATTAAATCAGCCCCAGCATTTT. As protein: CSSSLALGQLNQPQHF.

In this sample, this clone turned up a few times. Here the CDR3 reads CASSLNRGRPETQYF. CDR3 in DNA: TGTGCCAGCAGCTTAAATAGGGGCAGACCAGAGACCCAGTACTTC. The V call is TRBV7-8, the J call TRBJ2-5; weak D call: TRBD1 (5 bases). CDR3 length: 15 residues. The ends were cut back, 2 bases at V and 4 bases at J, with 14 bases in the middle. In germline, CDR1 is SGHVS, CDR2 FQNEAQ.

The chain carries TRBV7-3 and TRBJ1-1; D may be TRBD1 (6 bases). CDR1 and CDR2 from the germline V gene are SGHTA and FQGTGA. Trimming left V 4 bases short and J 5 bases short, with 14 bases between. The CDR3 contains 14 residues. In DNA, the CDR3 is TGTGCCAGCAGCTACGACAGGACTTATACTGAAGCTTTCTTT. This encodes CASSYDRTYTEAFF.

This clone was detected only a few times. The rearrangement links TRBV7-2 to TRBJ1-2; D is unclear. The CDR3 has 17 amino acids. Germline values: CDR1 SGHTA, CDR2 FQGNSA. V lost 4 bases, J lost 7 bases, and 25 bases lay in between. The CDR3 bases are TGTGCCAGCAGCTCGAACAGCCTTGTCCCCTCAGTCGGTGGCTACACCTTC. Protein sequence: CASSSNSLVPSVGGYTF.

The chain couples TRBV18 to TRBJ2-7; 10 positions agree with TRBD2. The V and J ends lost 1 base and 5 bases, in that order; junction bases with no gene match: 5. The CDR3 runs 15 residues. Germline CDR1 is KGHSH and CDR2 is LQKENI. The CDR3 nucleotides are TGTGCCAGCTCACCACGAGGCCTAGCGGGAGACGAGCAGTACTTC. Translation: CASSPRGLAGDEQYF.

This rearrangement joins TRBV6-5 to TRBJ1-1, with D maybe TRBD1 (6 bases). This CDR3 is built from 15 residues. V shed 6 bases and J shed 4 bases, with 18 bases lying between them. Germline CDR1 MNHEY, CDR2 SVGAGI. In nucleotides, the CDR3 is TGTGCCAGCAGACGCCTCGGGGGGCGGTCCACTGAAGCTTTCTTT. Translation gives CASRRLGGRSTEAFF.

The V call is TRBV19, the J call TRBJ2-7, with D perhaps matching TRBD2 (5 bases). Germline V gives CDR1 LNHDA, CDR2 SQIVND (reference sequence). V was cut by 3 bases and J by 2 bases, with 11 bases left in between. The CDR3 spans 14 residues. CDR3 amino acids: CASSMGAAAYEQYF. The CDR3 nucleotides read TGTGCCAGTAGTATGGGAGCGGCTGCCTACGAGCAGTACTTC.

This clone has a single count. This rearrangement joins TRBV4-3 to TRBJ2-1; 10 bases agree with TRBD1. Germline trimming cut 3 bases from V and 6 bases from J; bases unmatched to any gene: 2. CDR1 and CDR2 from the germline V gene are LGHNA and YSLEER. The CDR3 spans 14 residues. The CDR3 coding sequence is TGCGCCAGCAGCCAGAGGACAGGGGGCAATGAGCAGTTCTTC. As protein: CASSQRTGGNEQFF.

The gene calls are TRBV28 and TRBJ2-3, with TRBD2 matching 10 bases. CDR3 length: 16 amino acids. Looked up from germline, CDR1 is MDHEN and CDR2 is SYDVKM. After removal of 4 bases from V and 2 bases from J, the junction contained 6 bases not matched to a gene. The CDR3 sequence: CASSYLAGEFTDTQYF. DNA for the CDR3: TGTGCCAGCAGTTACCTAGCGGGAGAGTTCACAGATACGCAGTATTTT.

In its sample, this clone was seen a few times. The V and J genes are TRBV6-5 and TRBJ2-2, with TRBD2 identical over 7 bases. Per germline, CDR1 MNHEY and CDR2 SVGAGI. Trimming cost V 8 bases and J 6 bases; bases outside gene matches: 6. The CDR3 has 13 residues. DNA for the CDR3: TGTGCCAGCCGTGGAGGACTAGCCGGGGAGCTGTTTTTT. The encoded protein is CASRGGLAGELFF.

V and J are TRBV5-5 and TRBJ1-5, with TRBD1 matching over 7 bases. This CDR3 contains 17 residues. V shed 3 bases, J shed 4 bases, and the junction held 13 bases outside the gene matches. CDR1 is SGHKS, CDR2 YYEKEE, per germline (reference sequence). The CDR3 loop is CASSSLLMAGGNQPQHF. In nucleotides, the CDR3 is TGTGCCAGCAGCTCCCTTTTAATGGCAGGGGGGAATCAGCCCCAGCATTTT.

The chain uses TRBV18 and TRBJ1-1; D is undetermined. V dropped 5 bases and J dropped 3 bases, with 16 bases sitting between them. The CDR3 runs to 15 residues. In germline, CDR1 is KGHSH, CDR2 LQKENI. CDR3 residues: CASSTRAGLDTEAFF. Here the CDR3 DNA reads TGTGCCAGCTCAACTCGGGCGGGGTTGGACACTGAAGCTTTCTTT.

This chain connects TRBV7-8 to TRBJ2-1; TRBD2 matches at 11 bases. Germline V lookup: CDR1 SGHVS, CDR2 FQNEAQ. The CDR3 extends over 16 amino acids. J was trimmed by 0 bases and V by 6 bases; bases with no gene match: 4. The CDR3 sequence is CASSRLAGSSYNEQFF. The CDR3 DNA follows: TGTGCCAGCAGTCGACTAGCGGGAAGCTCCTACAATGAGCAGTTCTTC.

The chain carries TRBV5-4 and TRBJ1-4; the D is unclear. The CDR3 consists of 15 residues. Germline V CDR1 and CDR2: SGHNT, YYREEE (reference sequence). V lost 4 bases to trimming and J lost 1 base, with 11 bases between them. CDR3 amino acids: CASSDSAGTNEKLFF. In DNA form, the CDR3 reads TGTGCCAGCAGCGATTCAGCGGGAACTAATGAAAAACTGTTTTTT.

The rearrangement joins TRBV5-4 to TRBJ2-1; no clear D. Germline loops: CDR1 SGHNT, CDR2 YYREEE (reference sequence). This CDR3 is 14 amino acids long. Trimming cost V 0 bases and J 7 bases, with 11 bases left between them. The CDR3 nucleotides read TGTGCCAGCAGCTTGGTAGCACCCGGAAATGAGCAGTTCTTC. As protein: CASSLVAPGNEQFF.

V gene TRBV28 combines with J gene TRBJ2-1; 7 nucleotides line up with TRBD1. CDR1 and CDR2 from the germline V gene are MDHEN and SYDVKM. J was trimmed by 4 bases and V by 6 bases; bases with no gene match: 6. The CDR3 has 14 amino acids. The DNA of the CDR3 is TGTGCCAGCAGCGCCAGGGGGAGATACAATGAGCAGTTCTTC. As protein: CASSARGRYNEQFF.

J is TRBJ1-2 and V is TRBV7-2; the match to TRBD1 covers 7 bases. Unmatched junction bases numbered 3, after V lost 5 bases and J lost 6 bases. Germline CDR1 and CDR2: SGHTA and FQGNSA. The CDR3 length is 12 residues. Written as DNA, the CDR3 is TGTGCCAGCAGCGTCACAGGGGATGGCTACACCTTC. This translates into CASSVTGDGYTF.